This entry is about one T cell receptor beta chain. Its antigen is currently unknown. This CDR3 spans 12 amino acids. The germline V and J ends were trimmed by 4 bases and 4 bases, with 7 bases remaining between them. Germline V gives CDR1 MGHDK, CDR2 SYGVNS. Library input was about 2.2 micrograms of DNA from cryopreserved PBMCs. These data originate in a study of cytotoxic CD8 clonotypes in ibrutinib-treated CLL. General observations from the study: Increased clonality at ibrutinib response gave way to a return toward baseline at progression.

The protocol was immunoSEQ multiplex PCR, while the TCRdb copy is restricted to in-frame clones and leaves out a portion. The data show 330,000 or so clones, about 64% seen once. The chain employs TRBV25-1 and TRBJ1-2, with D possibly TRBD1 on 5 matching bases. Source: PBMCs, taken after 36 months of ibrutinib treatment. The sequence was obtained from a human donor with chronic lymphocytic leukemia. CDR3 nucleotide sequence: TGTGCCAGCAGTGCTCAGGGCTATGGCTACACCTTC. This encodes CASSAQGYGYTF.